A single sample gave rise to the 28 T cell receptor beta chains below, sequenced in a study of cytomegalovirus exposure and HLA in healthy donors. Both 60 Vbeta primers and 13 Jbeta primers went into the PCR. TCRdb keeps only in-frame clones here, not all; method: immunoSEQ multiplex PCR. The sample holds around 250,000 clones, about 93% seen once. The sequenced sample consisted of PBMCs. The receptors shown here come from a girl aged 2 to 10 in good health and CMV-seronegative.

The V gene is TRBV6-4, the J gene TRBJ2-7, with D tentatively TRBD2 (5 bases). The CDR3 length is 14 residues. The germline V gene encodes CDR1 MRHNA and CDR2 SNTAGT. V dropped 1 base and J dropped 7 bases, with 14 bases sitting between them. CDR3 loop: CASSDYPEGKEQYF. DNA for the CDR3: TGTGCCAGCAGTGACTACCCCGAGGGTAAAGAGCAGTACTTC.

The chain uses TRBV7-2 and TRBJ2-3; D is unclear. Germline CDR1 SGHTA, CDR2 FQGNSA. V dropped 0 bases and J dropped 1 base, with 8 bases sitting between them. The CDR3 runs to 15 residues. The CDR3 spells CASSLAVSRTDTQYF. The DNA for the CDR3 is TGTGCCAGCAGCTTAGCAGTGAGTCGCACAGATACGCAGTATTTT. Full variable domain (remainder filled in from reference TRBV7-2 and TRBJ2-3): GAGVSQSPSNKVTEKGKDVELRCDPISGHTALYWYRQSLGQGLEFLIYFQGNSAPDKSGLPSDRFSAERTGGSVSTLTIQRTQQEDSAVYLCASSLAVSRTDTQYFGPGTRLTVL.

This clone was seen a handful of times. The rearrangement uses TRBV6-5 and TRBJ2-2; 7 bases are a match to TRBD2. Trimming took 7 bases from V and 5 from J; bases not matched to a gene: 7. CDR3 size: 14 residues. Germline V CDR1 and CDR2: MNHEY, SVGAGI. Written as DNA, the CDR3 is TGTGCCAGCACCACGGGGGGTACTACCGGGGAGCTGTTTTTT. Translation: CASTTGGTTGELFF.

In regard to this clone: The CDR3 end shows no conserved phenylalanine or tryptophan, and so a read error is likely. This chain joins TRBV28 and TRBJ1-2; 9 bases match TRBD1. Germline trimming cut 7 bases from V and 4 bases from J; bases unmatched to any gene: 1. Germline CDR1 reads MDHEN; CDR2 reads SYDVKM. The length of the CDR3 is 12 residues. The CDR3 loop reads CASTTGGYGYTL. In DNA, the CDR3 is TGTGCCAGCACGACAGGGGGCTATGGCTACACCCTC.

The genes are TRBV6-1 and TRBJ1-5; D is possibly TRBD1 (5 bases). The length of the CDR3 is 15 residues. The germline V gene encodes CDR1 MNHNS and CDR2 SASEGT. Trimming took off 0 bases at V and 0 bases at J, with 6 bases between the two ends. In DNA form, the CDR3 reads TGTGCCAGCAGTGAAGCAGGGGTTAGCAATCAGCCCCAGCATTTT. Its protein product is CASSEAGVSNQPQHF.

V usage is TRBV5-5 and J usage is TRBJ1-4; a possible D gene is TRBD1 (5 bases). CDR1 is SGHKS, CDR2 YYEKEE, per germline (reference sequence). CDR3 length: 14 amino acids. V dropped 0 bases and J dropped 4 bases, with 7 bases sitting between them. The CDR3 protein is CASSLEGINEKLFF. The CDR3 DNA reads as TGTGCCAGCAGCTTGGAGGGGATTAATGAAAAACTGTTTTTT.

This chain uses TRBV13 with TRBJ1-4, with TRBD1 identical over 7 bases. With V trimmed by 3 bases and J by 7 bases, 8 bases remained unmatched. The CDR3 length is 15 residues. Germline-derived CDR1 and CDR2 are PRHDT and FYEKMQ (reference sequence). The CDR3 coding sequence is TGTGCCAGCAGCTTCCTGGGGCAGGGGGTTGAAAAACTGTTTTTT. Translated, it gives CASSFLGQGVEKLFF. The full variable domain, rest sourced from reference TRBV13 and TRBJ1-4, is AAGVIQSPRHLIKEKRETATLKCYPIPRHDTVYWYQQGPGQDPQFLISFYEKMQSDKGSIPDRFSAQQFSDYHSELNMSSLELGDSALYFCASSFLGQGVEKLFFGSGTQLSVL.

V is TRBV10-3 and J is TRBJ1-2, with D possibly matching TRBD1 (5 bases). The V gene's germline CDR1 is ENHRY and CDR2 SYGVKD. The CDR3 sequence is 12 residues long. The V gene lost 6 bases and the J gene lost 4 bases, with 9 bases spanning the gap. In nucleotides, the CDR3 is TGTGCCATCAGGGGGCCTGGCTATGGCTACACCTTC. This sequence encodes CAIRGPGYGYTF.

This chain links TRBV7-2 with TRBJ2-1; 10 nucleotides match TRBD2. This CDR3 region has 16 residues. In germline, CDR1 is SGHTA, CDR2 FQGNSA. The V and J ends lost 1 base and 8 bases, in that order; junction bases with no gene match: 8. The CDR3 nucleotides are TGTGCCAGCAGCTTAGGATTGGCTAGCGGGAGTTATGAGCAGTTCTTC. This encodes CASSLGLASGSYEQFF.

The rearrangement uses TRBV2 and TRBJ2-7, with TRBD2 matching 12 bases. Germline V CDR1 and CDR2: SNHLY, FYNNEI. V trimming: 0 bases; J trimming: 2 bases; junction bases outside the gene matches: 2. The CDR3 consists of 16 residues. The CDR3: CASSEAGLAGTYEQYF. The CDR3 nucleotides are TGTGCCAGCAGTGAAGCGGGACTAGCGGGTACCTACGAGCAGTACTTC.

V gene TRBV10-3 combines with J gene TRBJ2-3, with 10 bases lining up with TRBD2. Per germline, CDR1 ENHRY and CDR2 SYGVKD. J gave up 6 bases and V 6 bases, and 12 bases lay outside the gene matches. The CDR3 spans 16 residues. The CDR3 region is CAIRTLAGQKGDTQYF. In DNA form, the CDR3 reads TGTGCCATCAGGACACTAGCGGGGCAAAAGGGTGATACGCAGTATTTT.

The V and J genes are TRBV7-6 and TRBJ2-3; TRBD2 aligns across 10 bases. CDR3 size: 16 residues. V dropped 5 bases and J dropped 0; count of bases not matched to a gene: 5. Per the germline V gene, CDR1 is SGHVS and CDR2 is FNYEAQ. Written as DNA, the CDR3 is TGTGCCAGCAGCGACCTAGCGGGAGTTAGCACAGATACGCAGTATTTT. It codes for CASSDLAGVSTDTQYF.

This chain joins TRBV29-1 and TRBJ1-2, with D hard to call. Trimming left V 8 bases short and J 2 bases short, with 12 bases between. Germline V gene data show CDR1 as SQVTM and CDR2 as ANQGSEA. This CDR3 spans 12 amino acids. Here the CDR3 DNA reads TGCAGCACTGCGGGAGCCAACTATGGCTACACCTTC. This sequence encodes CSTAGANYGYTF.

This rearrangement joins TRBV6-5 to TRBJ1-3, with TRBD1 matching over 7 bases. This CDR3 comprises 15 residues. V shed 8 bases, J shed 2 bases, and the junction held 9 bases outside the gene matches. CDR1 MNHEY and CDR2 SVGAGI come from the germline V gene. The CDR3 loop is CASYPGQFAGNTIYF. DNA of the CDR3: TGTGCCAGCTACCCGGGACAGTTTGCTGGAAACACCATATATTTT.

The V gene is TRBV19, the J gene TRBJ1-2, with 7 bases that match TRBD1. Germline V gene sequence: CDR1 LNHDA, CDR2 SQIVND (reference sequence). This CDR3 region has 14 residues. Losses at the gene ends were 5 bases for V and 0 bases for J; bases not matched to a gene: 3. DNA of the CDR3: TGTGCCAGTAGTGCCGGACAGGCTAACTATGGCTACACCTTC. Residues: CASSAGQANYGYTF.

The V and J genes are TRBV4-2 and TRBJ2-7; a possible D gene is TRBD2 (5 bases). The germline V gene has CDR1 LGHNA and CDR2 YNFKEQ. V was clipped by 1 base and J by 1 base, with 11 bases between them. The CDR3 spans 15 residues. The CDR3 spells CASSQAVGESYEQYF. CDR3 in DNA: TGTGCCAGCAGCCAAGCTGTCGGGGAGTCCTACGAGCAGTACTTC.

This clone was seen only a few times. The CDR3 loop is CASTSRGEDGYTF. The CDR3 nucleotides read TGTGCCAGCACCAGTCGGGGTGAGGATGGCTACACCTTC. V and J are TRBV6-5 and TRBJ1-2; D uncertain. This CDR3 spans 13 amino acids. Trimming removed 7 bases at V and 6 bases at J, with 15 bases between. Germline V lookup: CDR1 MNHEY, CDR2 SVGAGI.

The rearrangement joins TRBV2 to TRBJ2-6; 12 positions match TRBD1. Germline CDR1 SNHLY, CDR2 FYNNEI. This CDR3 spans 17 amino acids. With V trimmed by 8 bases and J by 4 bases, 9 bases remained unmatched. Here the CDR3 DNA reads TGTGCCAGCCACCGGGACAGGGGGCCCTCAGGGGCCAACGTCCTGACTTTC. The encoded protein is CASHRDRGPSGANVLTF.

The chain couples TRBV6-4 to TRBJ2-1; possibly TRBD2 for D (6 bases). The length of the CDR3 is 17 residues. Trimming left V 5 bases short and J 0 bases short, with 17 bases between. Germline CDR1 is MRHNA and CDR2 is SNTAGT. The CDR3 protein is CASSPNVAASSYNEQFF. For the CDR3, the DNA is TGTGCCAGCAGTCCCAATGTAGCGGCCAGCTCCTACAATGAGCAGTTCTTC.

This rearrangement joins TRBV4-1 to TRBJ1-5, with D hard to call. Deletions cut 4 bases from V and 4 bases from J, with 17 bases between. This CDR3 contains 16 residues. The V gene's germline CDR1 is MGHRA and CDR2 YSYEKL. The CDR3 sequence: CASSRRPQKVNQPQHF. The CDR3 coding sequence is TGCGCCAGCAGCCGCCGTCCGCAGAAAGTAAATCAGCCCCAGCATTTT.

The rearrangement links TRBV5-1 to TRBJ1-1; TRBD1 agrees at 9 bases. Germline CDR1 is SGHRS and CDR2 is YFSETQ. The CDR3 extends over 14 amino acids. V shed 4 bases, J shed 4 bases, and the junction held 5 bases outside the gene matches. CDR3 region: CASSGGQGSTEAFF. CDR3 DNA sequence: TGCGCCAGCAGCGGGGGACAGGGCTCCACTGAAGCTTTCTTT.

The rearrangement joins TRBV7-6 to TRBJ2-5; perhaps TRBD1 as D (5 bases). This CDR3 has 15 amino acids. Germline loops: CDR1 SGHVS, CDR2 FNYEAQ. Trimming shortened V by 4 bases and J by 0 bases, and 12 bases separated the two germline ends. The CDR3 spells CASSSSTGYQETQYF. In DNA, the CDR3 is TGTGCCAGCAGCTCATCTACAGGTTACCAAGAGACCCAGTACTTC.

The chain combines TRBV30 with TRBJ1-6; a weak D match, TRBD1 (5 bases). This CDR3 region has 14 residues. V gave up 5 bases and J gave up 5 bases, with 13 bases separating them. Germline V gene sequence: CDR1 GTSNPN, CDR2 SVGIG (reference sequence). CDR3: CAWGGVRNNSPLHF. The CDR3 DNA follows: TGTGCCTGGGGGGGGGTGAGGAATAATTCACCCCTCCACTTT.

This clone was observed a handful of times. This chain joins TRBV4-1 and TRBJ1-1, with TRBD1 matching over 7 bases. Per the germline V gene, CDR1 is MGHRA and CDR2 is YSYEKL. The CDR3 has 15 amino acids. After removal of 3 bases from V and 0 bases from J, the junction contained 4 bases not matched to a gene. CDR3 coding DNA: TGCGCCAGCAGCCATCCGGGACAGATGAACACTGAAGCTTTCTTT. This encodes CASSHPGQMNTEAFF.

J is TRBJ1-5 and V is TRBV19, with D perhaps matching TRBD1 (6 bases). The CDR3 spans 15 residues. The germline V gene has CDR1 LNHDA and CDR2 SQIVND (reference sequence). Trimming shortened V by 4 bases and J by 7 bases, and 17 bases separated the two germline ends. DNA for the CDR3: TGTGCCAGTAGTACCCATTCAGGGGCCCTACAGCCCCAGCATTTT. The encoded protein is CASSTHSGALQPQHF.

The rearrangement joins TRBV6-1 to TRBJ2-5; TRBD1 might be the D (5 bases). This CDR3 spans 16 amino acids. V lost 2 bases, J lost 5 bases, and 18 bases lay in between. The germline gives CDR1 MNHNS, CDR2 SASEGT. The CDR3 nucleotides are TGTGCCAGCAGTGAACCAAGGGGTAGCAGCTGGGAGACCCAGTACTTC. Encoded protein: CASSEPRGSSWETQYF.

V and J are TRBV27 and TRBJ2-1, with D possibly being TRBD2 (6 bases). The germline V gene has CDR1 MNHEY and CDR2 SMNVEV (reference sequence). V lost 8 bases, J lost 14 bases, and 16 bases lay in between. The CDR3 spans 11 residues. DNA for the CDR3: TGTGCCAGCGGGACTCCCCTGGCGGAGTTCTTC. This translates into CASGTPLAEFF.

A single count supports this clone. This sequence joins TRBV18 and TRBJ1-1, with TRBD1 matching 7 bases. The CDR3 sequence is 16 residues long. J gave up 3 bases and V 1 base, and 8 bases lay outside the gene matches. The germline CDR1 and CDR2 sequences are KGHSH and LQKENI. The CDR3 loop reads CASSPLGQAVYTEAFF. CDR3 bases: TGTGCCAGCTCACCACTCGGACAGGCTGTTTACACTGAAGCTTTCTTT.